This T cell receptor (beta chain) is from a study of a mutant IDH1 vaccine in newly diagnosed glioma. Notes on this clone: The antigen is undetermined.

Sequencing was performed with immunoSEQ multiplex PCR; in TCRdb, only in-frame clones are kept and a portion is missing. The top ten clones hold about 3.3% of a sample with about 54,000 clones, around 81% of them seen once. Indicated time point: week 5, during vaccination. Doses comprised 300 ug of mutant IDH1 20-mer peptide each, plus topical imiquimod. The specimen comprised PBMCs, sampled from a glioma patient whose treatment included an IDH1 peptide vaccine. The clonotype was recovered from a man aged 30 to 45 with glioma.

This CDR3 reads CASSFLAGGIVYEQYF. The CDR3 DNA sequence: TGTGCCAGCAGCTTTTTGGCAGGGGGCATCGTCTACGAGCAGTACTTC. This chain links TRBV5-6 with TRBJ2-7; 8 bases map to TRBD1. The CDR3 length is 16 residues. Germline values: CDR1 SGHDT, CDR2 YYEEEE. V gave up 2 bases and J gave up 3 bases; unmatched junction bases: 10.